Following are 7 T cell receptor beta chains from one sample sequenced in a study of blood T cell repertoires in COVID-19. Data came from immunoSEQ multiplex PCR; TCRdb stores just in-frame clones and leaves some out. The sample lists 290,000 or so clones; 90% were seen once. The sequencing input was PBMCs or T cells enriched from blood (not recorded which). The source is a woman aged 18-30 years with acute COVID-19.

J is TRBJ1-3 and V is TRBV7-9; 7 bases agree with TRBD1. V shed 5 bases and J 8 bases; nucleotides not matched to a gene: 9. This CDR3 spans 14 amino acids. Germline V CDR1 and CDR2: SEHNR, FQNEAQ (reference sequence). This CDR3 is CASSAGQPRDTIYF. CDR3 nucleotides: TGTGCCAGCAGCGCGGGACAGCCTAGGGACACCATATATTTT.

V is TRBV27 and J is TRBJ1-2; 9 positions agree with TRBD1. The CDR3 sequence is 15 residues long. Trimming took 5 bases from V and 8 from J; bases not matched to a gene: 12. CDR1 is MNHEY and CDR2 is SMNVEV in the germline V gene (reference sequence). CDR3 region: CASSRPGQGFGGYTF. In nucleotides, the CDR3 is TGTGCCAGCAGTAGACCGGGACAGGGATTTGGAGGCTACACCTTC.

The CDR3 reads CASSRWGGDYEQYF. In DNA form, the CDR3 reads TGCGCCAGCAGCCGTTGGGGAGGGGACTACGAGCAGTACTTC. The genes are TRBV5-1 and TRBJ2-7, with 7 positions matching TRBD2. CDR3 size: 14 residues. CDR1 is SGHRS and CDR2 is YFSETQ in the germline V gene. The V segment lost 4 bases and the J segment 3 bases; nucleotides outside the gene matches: 7.

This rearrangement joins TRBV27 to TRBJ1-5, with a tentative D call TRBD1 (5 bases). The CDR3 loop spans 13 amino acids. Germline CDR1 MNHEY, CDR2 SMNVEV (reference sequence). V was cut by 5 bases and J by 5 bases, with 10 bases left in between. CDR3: CASSQKQDQPQHF. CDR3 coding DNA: TGTGCCAGCAGTCAAAAACAGGATCAGCCCCAGCATTTT.

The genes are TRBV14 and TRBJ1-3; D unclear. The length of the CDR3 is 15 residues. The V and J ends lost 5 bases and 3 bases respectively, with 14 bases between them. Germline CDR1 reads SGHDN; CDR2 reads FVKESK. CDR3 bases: TGTGCCAGCAGCTTCTCGTCGGGAGGTGGAAACACCATATATTTT. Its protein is CASSFSSGGGNTIYF. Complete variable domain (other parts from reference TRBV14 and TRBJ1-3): EAGVTQFPSHSVIEKGQTVTLRCDPISGHDNLYWYRRVMGKEIKFLLHFVKESKQDESGMPNNRFLAERTGGTYSTLKVQPAELEDSGVYFCASSFSSGGGNTIYFGEGSWLTVV.

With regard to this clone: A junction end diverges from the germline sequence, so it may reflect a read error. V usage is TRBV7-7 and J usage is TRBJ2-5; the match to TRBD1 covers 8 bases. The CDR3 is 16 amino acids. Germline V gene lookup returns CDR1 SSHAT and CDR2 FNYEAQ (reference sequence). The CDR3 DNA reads TGTGCTAGCAGCTTACTTGGCAGGGGGCGAGACGAGACCCAGTACTTC. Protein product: CASSLLGRGRDETQYF.

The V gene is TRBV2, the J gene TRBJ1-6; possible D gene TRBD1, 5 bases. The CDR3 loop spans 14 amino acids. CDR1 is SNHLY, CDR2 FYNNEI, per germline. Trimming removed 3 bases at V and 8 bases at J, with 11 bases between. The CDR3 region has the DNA TGTGCCAGCAGTGAGGTGGGGGGGGATTCACCCCTCCACTTT. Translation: CASSEVGGDSPLHF.